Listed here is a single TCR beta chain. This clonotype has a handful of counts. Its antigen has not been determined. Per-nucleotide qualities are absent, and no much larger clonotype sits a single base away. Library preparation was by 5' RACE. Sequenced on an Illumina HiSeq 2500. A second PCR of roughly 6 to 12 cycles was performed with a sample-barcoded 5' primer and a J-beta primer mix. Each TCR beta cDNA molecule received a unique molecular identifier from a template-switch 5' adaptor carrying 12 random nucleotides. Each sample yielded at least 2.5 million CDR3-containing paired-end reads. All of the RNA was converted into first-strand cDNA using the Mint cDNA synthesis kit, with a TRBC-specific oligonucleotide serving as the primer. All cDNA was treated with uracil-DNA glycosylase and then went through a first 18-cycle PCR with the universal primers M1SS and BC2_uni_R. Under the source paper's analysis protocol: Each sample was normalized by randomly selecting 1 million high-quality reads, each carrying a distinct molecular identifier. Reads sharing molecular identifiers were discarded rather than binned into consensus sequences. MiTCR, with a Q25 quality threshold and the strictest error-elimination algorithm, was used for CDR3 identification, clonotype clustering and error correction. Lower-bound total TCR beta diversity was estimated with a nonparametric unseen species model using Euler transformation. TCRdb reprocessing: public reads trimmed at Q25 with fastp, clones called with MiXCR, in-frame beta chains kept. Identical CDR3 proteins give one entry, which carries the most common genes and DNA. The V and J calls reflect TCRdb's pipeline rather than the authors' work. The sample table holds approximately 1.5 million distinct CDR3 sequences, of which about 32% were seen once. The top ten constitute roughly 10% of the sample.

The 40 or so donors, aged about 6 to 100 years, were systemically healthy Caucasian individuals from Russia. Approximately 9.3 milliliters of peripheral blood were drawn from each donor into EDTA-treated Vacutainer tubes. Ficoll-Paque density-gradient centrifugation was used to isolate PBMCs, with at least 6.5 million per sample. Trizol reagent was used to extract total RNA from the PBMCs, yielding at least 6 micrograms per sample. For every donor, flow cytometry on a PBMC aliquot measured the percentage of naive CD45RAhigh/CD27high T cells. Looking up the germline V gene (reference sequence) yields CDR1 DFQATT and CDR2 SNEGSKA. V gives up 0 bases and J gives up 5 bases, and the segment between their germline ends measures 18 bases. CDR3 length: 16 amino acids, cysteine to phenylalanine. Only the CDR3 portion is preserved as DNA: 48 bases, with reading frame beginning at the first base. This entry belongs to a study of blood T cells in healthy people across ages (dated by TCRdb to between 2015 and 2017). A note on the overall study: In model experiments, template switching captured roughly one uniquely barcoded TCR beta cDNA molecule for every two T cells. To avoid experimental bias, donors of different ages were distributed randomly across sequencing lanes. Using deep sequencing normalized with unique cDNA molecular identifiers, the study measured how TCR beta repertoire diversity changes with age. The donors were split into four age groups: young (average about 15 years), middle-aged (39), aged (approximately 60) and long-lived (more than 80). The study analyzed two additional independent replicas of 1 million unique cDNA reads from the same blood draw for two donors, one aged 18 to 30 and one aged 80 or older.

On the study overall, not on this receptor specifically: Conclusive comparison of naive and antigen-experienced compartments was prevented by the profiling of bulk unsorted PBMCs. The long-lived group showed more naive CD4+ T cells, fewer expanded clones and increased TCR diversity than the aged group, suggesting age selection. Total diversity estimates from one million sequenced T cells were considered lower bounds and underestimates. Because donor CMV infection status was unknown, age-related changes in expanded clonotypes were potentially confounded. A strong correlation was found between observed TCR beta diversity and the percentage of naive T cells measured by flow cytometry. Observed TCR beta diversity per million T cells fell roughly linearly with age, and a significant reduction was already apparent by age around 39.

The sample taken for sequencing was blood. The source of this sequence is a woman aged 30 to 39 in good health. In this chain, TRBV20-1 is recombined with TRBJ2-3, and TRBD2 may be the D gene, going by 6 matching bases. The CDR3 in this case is CSARDPDPWRVDTQYF. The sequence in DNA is TGCAGTGCTAGAGATCCAGACCCGTGGAGGGTAGATACGCAGTATTTT.